The 14 T cell receptor beta chains presented below share a single source sample, sequenced in a study of blood T cells in healthy people across ages. A second 7 to 11 cycle PCR used barcoded and J-beta primers. A single record per CDR3 protein comes from TCRdb applying MiXCR to the 5' RACE reads. The data contain roughly 720,000 distinct CDR3 sequences, roughly 50% of them singletons. The specimen sequenced was blood. These receptors originate from a man at least 80 years old in good health.

The chain joins TRBV29-1 to TRBJ1-2; no definite D call. The V and J ends lost 7 bases and 3 bases respectively, with 12 bases between them. This CDR3 is built from 12 residues. The germline V gene has CDR1 SQVTM and CDR2 ANQGSEA. In nucleotides, the CDR3 is TGCAGCGCGCGCGGGGATGACTATGGCTACACCTTC. As protein: CSARGDDYGYTF.

V is TRBV7-2 and J is TRBJ2-1; the D gene is possibly TRBD1 (6 bases). The V end was cut by 0 bases, the J end by 5 bases, with 11 bases between. CDR3 length: 15 residues. Germline V gives CDR1 SGHTA, CDR2 FQGNSA. Written as DNA, the CDR3 is TGTGCCAGCAGCTTAGCCGGGACAAGCAACAATGAGCAGTTCTTC. This sequence encodes CASSLAGTSNNEQFF.

This chain connects TRBV20-1 to TRBJ2-3; D gene ambiguous. CDR1 and CDR2 from the germline V gene are DFQATT and SNEGSKA (reference sequence). CDR3 length equals 12 residues. V lost 0 bases and J 4 bases, leaving 5 bases between the germline ends. The CDR3 loop reads CSARDLADTQYF. The CDR3 DNA reads as TGCAGTGCTAGAGATTTAGCAGATACGCAGTATTTT.

The V call is TRBV7-8, the J call TRBJ2-3, with a possible D match to TRBD2 (5 bases). Germline assignment: CDR1 SGHVS and CDR2 FQNEAQ. This CDR3 is built from 13 residues. The germline V and J ends were trimmed by 5 bases and 2 bases, with 8 bases remaining between them. CDR3 nucleotides: TGTGCCAGCAGCCGGGAATACACAGATACGCAGTATTTT. Amino acids: CASSREYTDTQYF.

In the case of this clonotype: The junction differs from germline at one of its ends, possibly a read error. CDR3: CASSIVGQGTTEAFF. The CDR3 DNA follows: TGTGCCAGTAGTATAGTAGGGCAGGGGACCACTGAGGCTTTCTTT. The chain carries TRBV19 and TRBJ1-1, with D possibly being TRBD1 (6 bases). Germline V gene sequence: CDR1 LNHDA, CDR2 SQIVND (reference sequence). The CDR3 totals 15 residues.

The chain links TRBV29-1 to TRBJ2-1, with D perhaps matching TRBD1 or TRBD2 (7 bases each). The CDR3 is made up of 15 amino acids. From germline, CDR1 is SQVTM and CDR2 ANQGSEA. Trimming left V 4 bases short and J 5 bases short, with 18 bases between. CDR3 coding DNA: TGCAGCGTTGGTGAGGGGGCTAGCGGAAACAATGAGCAGTTCTTC. As protein: CSVGEGASGNNEQFF.

This CDR3 is CSVRTGLNTEAFF. DNA for the CDR3: TGCAGCGTCCGGACAGGGCTGAACACTGAAGCTTTCTTT. The V and J genes are TRBV29-1 and TRBJ1-1; 8 nucleotides line up with TRBD1. Germline V gene data show CDR1 as SQVTM and CDR2 as ANQGSEA. Losses at the gene ends were 6 bases for V and 0 bases for J; bases not matched to a gene: 3. This CDR3 is 13 amino acids long.

The chain has TRBV21-1 and TRBJ2-7; the table's D call, TRBD1, has no DNA check behind it. TRBV21-1 is classified as a pseudogene. The CDR3 is 15 amino acids. The CDR3 sequence is CASSKAPGGVYEQYF. The CDR3, as DNA: TGTGCCAGCAGCAAAGCTCCAGGGGGAGTCTACGAGCAGTACTTC.

The rearrangement joins TRBV5-1 to TRBJ2-1; weak D call: TRBD2 (6 bases). Trimming removed 3 bases from V and 4 bases from J, with 11 bases in between. The CDR3 has 14 residues. From germline, CDR1 is SGHRS and CDR2 YFSETQ. The CDR3 is CASSSGDGYNEQFF. The CDR3 nucleotides read TGCGCCAGCAGCTCGGGAGACGGTTACAATGAGCAGTTCTTC. The full variable domain, in which reference TRBV5-1 and TRBJ2-1 provide the parts outside the CDR3, is KAGVTQTPRYLIKTRGQQVTLSCSPISGHRSVSWYQQTPGQGLQFLFEYFSETQRNKGNFPGRFSGRQFSNSRSEMNVSTLELGDSALYLCASSSGDGYNEQFFGPGTRLTVL.

The chain uses TRBV7-8 and TRBJ2-3, with D tentatively TRBD1 (6 bases). Trimming stripped 3 bases from V and 14 bases from J, with 24 bases between. CDR3 length equals 15 residues. From germline, CDR1 is SGHVS and CDR2 FQNEAQ. The CDR3 is CASSLFRTDPQNAYF. DNA for the CDR3: TGTGCCAGCAGCTTGTTCCGGACAGACCCCCAGAACGCGTATTTT.

The V and J genes are TRBV6-5 and TRBJ1-6; D is ambiguous. The CDR3 covers 19 residues. V was cut by 3 bases and J by 6 bases, with 24 bases left in between. Looked up from germline, CDR1 is MNHEY and CDR2 is SVGAGI. The CDR3, as DNA: TGTGCCAGCAGTTATAGCGCCCCGGCGGAATTTGGGTTTAATTCACCCCTCCACTTT. Translated: CASSYSAPAEFGFNSPLHF.

The chain uses TRBV20-1 and TRBJ1-1; weak D call: TRBD1 (5 bases). The CDR3 is made up of 13 amino acids. The V and J ends lost 5 bases and 0 bases respectively, with 10 bases between them. CDR1 is DFQATT and CDR2 is SNEGSKA in the germline V gene (reference sequence). The CDR3 DNA reads as TGCAGTGCTCCGGGGGGGGTGAACACTGAAGCTTTCTTT. Its protein product is CSAPGGVNTEAFF.

The rearrangement links TRBV27 to TRBJ1-2; the match to TRBD1 covers 7 bases. Germline trimming cut 9 bases from V and 2 bases from J; bases unmatched to any gene: 9. Germline assignment: CDR1 MNHEY and CDR2 SMNVEV (reference sequence). The CDR3 totals 14 residues. CDR3 protein: CASRLTGPNYGYTF. The CDR3 bases are TGTGCCAGTAGGTTGACAGGGCCGAACTATGGCTACACCTTC.

The gene calls are TRBV20-1 and TRBJ1-2; 7 bases map to TRBD1. The CDR3 length is 12 residues. J gave up 5 bases and V 7 bases, and 7 bases lay outside the gene matches. Germline CDR1 DFQATT, CDR2 SNEGSKA (reference sequence). CDR3 sequence: CSGRDSLYGYTF. DNA for the CDR3: TGCAGTGGAAGGGACAGCCTTTATGGCTACACCTTC.